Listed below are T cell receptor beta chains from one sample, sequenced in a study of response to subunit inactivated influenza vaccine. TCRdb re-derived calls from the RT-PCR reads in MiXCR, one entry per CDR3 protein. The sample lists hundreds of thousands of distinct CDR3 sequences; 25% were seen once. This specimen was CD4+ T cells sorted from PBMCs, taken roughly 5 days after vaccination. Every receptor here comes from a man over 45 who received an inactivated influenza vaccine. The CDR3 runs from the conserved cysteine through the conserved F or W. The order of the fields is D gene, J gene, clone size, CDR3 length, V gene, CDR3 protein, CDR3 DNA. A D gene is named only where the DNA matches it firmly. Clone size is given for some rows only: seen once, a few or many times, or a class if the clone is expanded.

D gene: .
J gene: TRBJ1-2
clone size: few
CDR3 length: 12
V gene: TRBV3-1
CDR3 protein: CASEDLGSGYTF
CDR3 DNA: TGTGCCAGCGAAGACCTGGGCTCTGGCTACACCTTC

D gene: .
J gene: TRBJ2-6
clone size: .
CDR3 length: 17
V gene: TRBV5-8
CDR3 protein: CASSLAASPGGANVLTF
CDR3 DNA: TGTGCCAGCAGCTTGGCCGCCTCCCCGGGTGGGGCCAACGTCCTGACTTTC

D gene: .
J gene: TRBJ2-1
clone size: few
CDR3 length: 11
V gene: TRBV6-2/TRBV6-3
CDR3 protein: CASRETHEQFF
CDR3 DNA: TGTGCCAGCAGGGAGACCCATGAGCAGTTCTTC

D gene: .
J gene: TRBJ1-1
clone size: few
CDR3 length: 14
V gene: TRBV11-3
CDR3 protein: CASSRGGDLTEAFF
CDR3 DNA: TGTGCCAGCAGCCGGGGGGGTGATCTCACTGAAGCTTTCTTT

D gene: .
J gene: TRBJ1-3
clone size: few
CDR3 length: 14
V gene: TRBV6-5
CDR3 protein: CASSYERSGNTIYF
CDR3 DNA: TGTGCCAGCAGTTATGAACGCTCTGGAAACACCATATATTTT

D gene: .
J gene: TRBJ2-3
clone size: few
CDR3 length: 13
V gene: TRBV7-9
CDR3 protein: CASSLLSQDTQYF
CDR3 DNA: TGTGCCAGCAGCTTATTATCCCAAGATACGCAGTATTTT

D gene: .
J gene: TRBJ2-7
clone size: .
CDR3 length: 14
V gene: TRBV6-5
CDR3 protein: CASSYSGMTGEQYF
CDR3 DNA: TGTGCCAGCAGTTACTCGGGGATGACGGGAGAGCAGTACTTC

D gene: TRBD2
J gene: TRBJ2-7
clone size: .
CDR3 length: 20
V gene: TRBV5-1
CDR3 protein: CASSLRGRTSGRAVTYEQYF
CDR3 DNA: TGCGCCAGCAGCTTGAGAGGCCGGACTAGCGGGAGGGCCGTGACCTACGAGCAGTACTTC

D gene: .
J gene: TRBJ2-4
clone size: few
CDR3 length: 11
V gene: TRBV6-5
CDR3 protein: CASSSGTWQYF
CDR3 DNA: TGTGCCAGCAGTTCCGGGACGTGGCAGTACTTC

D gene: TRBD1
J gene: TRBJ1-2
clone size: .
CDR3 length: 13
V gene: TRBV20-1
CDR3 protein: CSAQGGSGSRYTF
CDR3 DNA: TGCAGTGCTCAGGGGGGTTCAGGGAGTCGCTACACCTTC

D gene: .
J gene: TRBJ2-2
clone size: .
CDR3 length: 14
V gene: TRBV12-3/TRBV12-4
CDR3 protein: CASSPRMGSRELFF
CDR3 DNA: TGTGCCAGCAGCCCAAGGATGGGATCCCGGGAGCTGTTTTTT

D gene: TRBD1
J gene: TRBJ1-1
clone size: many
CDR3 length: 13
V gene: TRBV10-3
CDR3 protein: CAITVGQGTEAFF
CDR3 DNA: TGTGCCATCACTGTGGGACAGGGGACTGAAGCTTTCTTT

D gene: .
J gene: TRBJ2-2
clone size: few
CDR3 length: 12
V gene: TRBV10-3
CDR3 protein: CAISANTGELFF
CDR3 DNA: TGTGCCATCAGCGCGAACACCGGGGAGCTGTTTTTT

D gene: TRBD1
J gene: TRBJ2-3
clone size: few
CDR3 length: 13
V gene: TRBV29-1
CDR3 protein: CSARTGGTDTQYF
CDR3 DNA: TGCAGCGCACGGACAGGGGGCACAGATACGCAGTATTTT

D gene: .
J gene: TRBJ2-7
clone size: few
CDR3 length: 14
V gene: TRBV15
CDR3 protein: CATSREVGYYEQYF
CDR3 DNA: TGTGCCACCAGCAGAGAGGTGGGATACTACGAGCAGTACTTC

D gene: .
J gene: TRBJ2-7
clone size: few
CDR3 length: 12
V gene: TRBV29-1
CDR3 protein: CSVQTGTYEQYF
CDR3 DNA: TGCAGCGTGCAGACGGGTACCTACGAGCAGTACTTC

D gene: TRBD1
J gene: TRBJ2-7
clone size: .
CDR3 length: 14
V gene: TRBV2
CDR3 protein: CASRQGIATYEQYF
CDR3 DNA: TGTGCCAGTAGACAGGGTATCGCAACCTACGAGCAGTACTTC

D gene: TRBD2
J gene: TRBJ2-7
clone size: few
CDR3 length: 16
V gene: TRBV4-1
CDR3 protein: CASSQLLLAGRNEQYF
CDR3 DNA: TGCGCCAGCAGCCAACTCCTTCTAGCGGGGCGGAACGAGCAGTACTTC

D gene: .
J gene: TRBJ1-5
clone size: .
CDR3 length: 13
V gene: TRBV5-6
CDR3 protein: CASSLEEDRPQHF
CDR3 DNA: TGTGCCAGCAGCTTGGAAGAGGACCGGCCCCAGCATTTT

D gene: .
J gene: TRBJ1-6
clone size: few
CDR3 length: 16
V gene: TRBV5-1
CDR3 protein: CASTSTTGTATSPLHF
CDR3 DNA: TGCGCCAGCACCTCGACCACCGGGACCGCGACTTCACCCCTCCACTTT

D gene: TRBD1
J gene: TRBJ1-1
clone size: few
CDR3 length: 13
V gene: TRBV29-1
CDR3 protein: CSGGQGMNTEAFF
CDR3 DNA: TGCAGCGGTGGACAGGGGATGAACACTGAAGCTTTCTTT

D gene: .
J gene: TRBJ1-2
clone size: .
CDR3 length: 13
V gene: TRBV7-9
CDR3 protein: CASSFTGSYGYTF
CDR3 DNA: TGTGCCAGCAGCTTTACCGGGTCGTATGGCTACACCTTC

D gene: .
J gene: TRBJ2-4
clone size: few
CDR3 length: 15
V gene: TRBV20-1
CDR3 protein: CSAKGEALAKNIQYF
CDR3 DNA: TGCAGTGCTAAGGGGGAGGCCCTAGCCAAAAACATTCAGTACTTC